This T cell receptor beta chain originates from a study of OX40 agonist ivuxolimab in advanced cancers. Assay: immunoSEQ multiplex PCR; the TCRdb copy retains only in-frame clones and omits some. The sample shows about 51,000 clones, roughly 86% of them seen only once. The CDR3 length is 13 residues. From germline, CDR1 is MNHNS and CDR2 SASEGT. V lost 7 bases and J lost 5, with 14 bases in between. This receptor was obtained from an adult with an advanced solid tumor such as melanoma, head and neck, liver or kidney cancer. V and J are TRBV6-1 and TRBJ2-5; TRBD2 might be the D (6 bases). This specimen consisted of CD4+ or CD8+ T cells sorted from blood, obtained in a trial of the OX40 agonist ivuxolimab. CDR3 region: CASNRDFPETQYF. The CDR3 nucleotides are TGTGCCAGCAACCGGGACTTTCCGGAGACCCAGTACTTC.